Listed below are T cell receptor beta chains from one sample, sequenced in a study of cytomegalovirus exposure and HLA in healthy donors. Here immunoSEQ multiplex PCR was the method, and the copy in TCRdb shows in-frame clones only, minus some. The table includes about 150,000 clones, around 73% detected once. Sequencing was performed on PBMCs. Receptors originate from a male donor in good health and CMV-seronegative. Both conserved end residues are part of each CDR3. The order of the fields is CDR3 protein, V gene, J gene.

CDR3 protein: CASSPPGSYYNEQFF
V gene: TRBV28
J gene: TRBJ2-1

CDR3 protein: CASHRQGALFGNTIYF
V gene: TRBV13
J gene: TRBJ1-3

CDR3 protein: CASSQGLAGAGELFF
V gene: TRBV5-1
J gene: TRBJ2-2

CDR3 protein: CASSLDLMVAGAPYEQYF
V gene: TRBV11-2
J gene: TRBJ2-7

CDR3 protein: CASSPLAGGPTDTQYF
V gene: TRBV6-4
J gene: TRBJ2-3

CDR3 protein: CASSLGATNEKLFF
V gene: TRBV5-6
J gene: TRBJ1-4

CDR3 protein: CASSGTSGSSYNEQFF
V gene: TRBV25-1
J gene: TRBJ2-1

CDR3 protein: CASSLNRVSTDTQYF
V gene: TRBV5-1
J gene: TRBJ2-3

CDR3 protein: CATAMTSGRADEQFF
V gene: TRBV5-1
J gene: TRBJ2-1

CDR3 protein: CASSVEDGGKGGYTF
V gene: TRBV9
J gene: TRBJ1-2

CDR3 protein: CASSFLLAGGLDEQFF
V gene: TRBV7-3
J gene: TRBJ2-1

CDR3 protein: CASSWGLTNTGELFF
V gene: TRBV5-4
J gene: TRBJ2-2

CDR3 protein: CASSPPGDTEAFF
V gene: TRBV7-9
J gene: TRBJ1-1

CDR3 protein: CASSPGGSGRATVF
V gene: TRBV7-8
J gene: TRBJ2-1

CDR3 protein: CASSQGPNTGELFF
V gene: TRBV4-3
J gene: TRBJ2-2

CDR3 protein: CASSLGTGSYNEQFF
V gene: TRBV5-1
J gene: TRBJ2-1

CDR3 protein: CASSPGTSGYNEQFF
V gene: TRBV7-3
J gene: TRBJ2-1

CDR3 protein: CASSHTQSSYEQYF
V gene: TRBV4-3
J gene: .

CDR3 protein: CAFNSGRTDTQYF
V gene: TRBV30
J gene: TRBJ2-3

CDR3 protein: CASSSGQGNEKLFF
V gene: TRBV7-2
J gene: TRBJ1-4

CDR3 protein: CASSVASGGDTQYF
V gene: TRBV9
J gene: TRBJ2-3

CDR3 protein: CASSRDREGSTEAFF
V gene: TRBV27
J gene: TRBJ1-1

CDR3 protein: CASSPSGSSYEQYF
V gene: TRBV18
J gene: TRBJ2-7

CDR3 protein: CASSLGGQKTYEQYF
V gene: TRBV7-2
J gene: TRBJ2-7

CDR3 protein: CASTRERDGGEQYF
V gene: TRBV7-2
J gene: TRBJ2-7

CDR3 protein: CASSSTASTYEQYF
V gene: TRBV19
J gene: TRBJ2-7

CDR3 protein: CASSRGGQGPPSSYEQYF
V gene: TRBV10-1
J gene: TRBJ2-7

CDR3 protein: CASSGQTDTQYF
V gene: TRBV9
J gene: TRBJ2-3

CDR3 protein: CASSYAIIGGSRGYTF
V gene: TRBV6-5
J gene: TRBJ1-2

CDR3 protein: CASSLNLAGPQETQYF
V gene: TRBV7-2
J gene: TRBJ2-5

CDR3 protein: CASSHGQGGYEQYF
V gene: TRBV5-1
J gene: TRBJ2-7

CDR3 protein: CASSQDRAANGGYTF
V gene: TRBV4-1
J gene: TRBJ1-2

CDR3 protein: CASSLGGSSGGYTF
V gene: TRBV7-6
J gene: TRBJ1-2

CDR3 protein: CASSIVPGQKILAKNIQYF
V gene: TRBV19
J gene: TRBJ2-4

CDR3 protein: CASSREANTEAFF
V gene: TRBV5-4
J gene: TRBJ1-1

CDR3 protein: CASSLGSRAKSTDTQYF
V gene: TRBV5-4
J gene: TRBJ2-3

CDR3 protein: CASSEGVNSNQPQHF
V gene: TRBV19
J gene: TRBJ1-5

CDR3 protein: CASSQLWGGTGELFF
V gene: TRBV9
J gene: TRBJ2-2

CDR3 protein: CASSRTLWTGTGADRNRNNEKLFF
V gene: TRBV27
J gene: TRBJ1-4

CDR3 protein: CASSGTAYNEQFF
V gene: TRBV19
J gene: TRBJ2-1